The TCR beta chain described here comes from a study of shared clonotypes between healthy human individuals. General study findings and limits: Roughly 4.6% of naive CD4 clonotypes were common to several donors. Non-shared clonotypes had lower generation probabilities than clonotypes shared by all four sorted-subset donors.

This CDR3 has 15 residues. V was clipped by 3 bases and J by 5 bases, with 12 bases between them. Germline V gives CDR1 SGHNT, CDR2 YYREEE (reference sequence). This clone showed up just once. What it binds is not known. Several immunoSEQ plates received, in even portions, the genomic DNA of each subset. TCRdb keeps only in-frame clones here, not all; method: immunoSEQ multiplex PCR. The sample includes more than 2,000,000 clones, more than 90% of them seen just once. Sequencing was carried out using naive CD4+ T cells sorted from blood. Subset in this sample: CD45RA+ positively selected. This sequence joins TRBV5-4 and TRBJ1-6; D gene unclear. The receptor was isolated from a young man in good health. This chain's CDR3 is CASSSGMINNSPLHF. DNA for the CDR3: TGTGCCAGCAGCTCGGGAATGATAAATAATTCACCCCTCCACTTT. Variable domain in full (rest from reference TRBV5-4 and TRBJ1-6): ETGVTQSPTHLIKTRGQQVTLRCSSQSGHNTVSWYQQALGQGPQFIFQYYREEENGRGNFPPRFSGLQFPNYSSELNVNALELDDSALYLCASSSGMINNSPLHFGNGTRLTVT.